This T cell receptor beta chain is from a study of blood T cell repertoires in COVID-19. Overall study context: Samples of COVID-19 (acute and convalescent) were obtained from the United States, Italy and Spain. Nucleic acid was either cDNA or gDNA, and it came from T cells, B-cell-depleted T cells, or PBMCs.

Each participant's cohort was designated according to participant-reported clinical history. Exposed enrollees had met someone with a PCR-confirmed or clinician-diagnosed COVID-19 case at some point within the 2 weeks before study entry. CDR3 length: 14 residues. After removal of 2 bases from V and 4 bases from J, the junction contained 3 bases not matched to a gene. Germline V CDR1 and CDR2: SNHLY, FYNNEI. Some clones are missing from TCRdb's copy, which holds only in-frame ones; the method was immunoSEQ multiplex PCR. The sample comprises about 150,000 clones, 65% to 85% of which are singletons, and over 4% rests with the top ten.

This clonotype originated in an older man who had been exposed to COVID-19. V and J are TRBV2 and TRBJ1-2; 8 bases line up with TRBD1. The sequenced material came from PBMCs or T cells enriched from blood (not recorded which). DNA of the CDR3: TGTGCCAGCAGTGAAATTACAGGGGGCTATGGCTACACCTTC. Its protein product is CASSEITGGYGYTF.